This TCR beta chain was identified in a study of control samples from healthy donors and cancer patients. Per germline, CDR1 SGHRS and CDR2 YFSETQ. CDR3 length equals 15 residues. V was pared by 4 bases and J by 4 bases, with 17 bases between. Libraries were prepared by immunoSEQ multiplex PCR; TCRdb keeps only in-frame clonotypes and omits some of them. The repertoire holds 100,000 to 150,000 clones, with roughly 92% as singletons. The sequence derives from a man between 18 and 29 years old in good health. The V and J genes are TRBV5-1 and TRBJ1-1; D is unclear. The sequencing sample was made of blood. This CDR3 reads CASSLTGFFLTEAFF. The CDR3 DNA reads as TGCGCCAGCAGCCTCACGGGGTTCTTCCTCACTGAAGCTTTCTTT.